A selection of T cell receptor beta chains follows, all from one sample in a study of identical twins. In TCRdb, the 5' RACE reads were re-called with MiXCR into one record per CDR3 protein. The sample includes a few hundred thousand distinct CDR3 sequences, 12% of them seen just once. The sample also formed part of further work on yellow fever vaccine responses in identical twins.

The sample comprised memory (CD45RO+) T cells sorted from blood. The receptors originated from a young woman in good health. The CDR3 runs from the conserved cysteine through the conserved F or W. Fields, in order: D gene, V gene, clone size, J gene, CDR3 DNA, CDR3 protein. A D gene is named only where the DNA matches it firmly. Some rows have no size entry. The others give once, few or many, or a class for an expanded clone.

>.|TRBV4-3|.|TRBJ2-3
TGCGCCAGCAGCCAAAAGGGGGACTCCGACGTTGATACGCAGTATTTT
CASSQKGDSDVDTQYF
>.|TRBV29-1|many|TRBJ1-4
TGCAGCGTTGAAGCCTCGGATGAAAAACTGTTTTTT
CSVEASDEKLFF
>.|TRBV29-1|many|TRBJ1-1
TGCAGCGTTGATCCGTCGGGAGCTAACACTGAAGCTTTCTTT
CSVDPSGANTEAFF
>.|TRBV20-1|.|TRBJ2-4
TGCAGTGCTAGCGACGGATTTCTAGCCAAAAACATTCAGTACTTC
CSASDGFLAKNIQYF
>TRBD1|TRBV27|.|TRBJ2-1
TGTGGCAGCAGTTTATCCGACCCCTCACAGGGGTACGAGCAGTTCTTC
CGSSLSDPSQGYEQFF
>TRBD2|TRBV27|.|TRBJ2-7
TGTGCCACCCCAGCTCTTAGCGGGACCTACGAGCAGTACTTC
CATPALSGTYEQYF
>.|TRBV11-2|.|TRBJ2-3
TGTGCCAGCAGCTTAGATCTAACAGGATTCACAGATACGCAGTATTTT
CASSLDLTGFTDTQYF
>.|TRBV2|few|TRBJ2-3
TGTGCCAGCATGAGGCGCACAGATACGCAGTATTTT
CASMRRTDTQYF
>.|TRBV7-8|many|TRBJ2-7
TGTGCCAGCAGCCCCCAATCCCATACAGGGTACGAGCAGTACTTC
CASSPQSHTGYEQYF
>.|TRBV20-1|.|TRBJ1-5
TGCAGCTCCGGACAGCCCGGTGGCAATCAGCCCCAGCATTTT
CSSGQPGGNQPQHF
>TRBD2|TRBV20-1|.|TRBJ2-5
TGCAGTGCTAGTCCCGGGGGGGCCGCGGAGACCCAGTACTTC
CSASPGGAAETQYF
>.|TRBV6-6|few|TRBJ2-5
TGTGCCAGCAGACCGGAGACGGGAGAGACCCAGTACTTC
CASRPETGETQYF
>.|TRBV12-3/TRBV12-4|.|TRBJ2-7
TGTGCCAGCAGTCCGCGACTGGTCTACGAGCAGTACTTC
CASSPRLVYEQYF
>TRBD1|TRBV28|.|TRBJ2-7
TGTGCCAGCAGGGGAACCGGAACAGGGGTCTACGAGCAGTACTTC
CASRGTGTGVYEQYF
>.|TRBV7-6|few|TRBJ2-3
TGTGCCAGCAGCTTCTCGCAGAGCACAGATACGCAGTATTTT
CASSFSQSTDTQYF
>.|TRBV20-1|.|TRBJ2-3
TGCAGTGCTAGATCCAGCGGACTTGGAGATACGCAGTATTTT
CSARSSGLGDTQYF
>.|TRBV20-1|few|TRBJ2-5
TGCAGTGCTAGTCCGCAACAAGAGACCCAGTACTTC
CSASPQQETQYF
>TRBD1|TRBV3-1|many|TRBJ2-2
TGTGCCAGCAGCCCACTTGGACAGGGCGGGGAGCTGTTTTTT
CASSPLGQGGELFF
>TRBD2|TRBV6-1|few|TRBJ2-7
TGTGCCAGCAGTACCACACGTCGAAGCGGGAGTCCCTCCTACGAGCAGTACTTC
CASSTTRRSGSPSYEQYF
>TRBD2|TRBV19|.|TRBJ2-1
TGTGCCAGTAACGCCCTGAGACTAGCGGGCCGCAATGAGCAGTTCTTC
CASNALRLAGRNEQFF
>.|TRBV7-9|few|TRBJ1-1
TGTGCCAGCAGCGGTCAAGGGTACATGAACACTGAAGCTTTCTTT
CASSGQGYMNTEAFF
>.|TRBV5-1|few|TRBJ2-3
TGCGCCAGCAGCGTGGTTTCAGGGAGCACAGATACGCAGTATTTT
CASSVVSGSTDTQYF
>.|TRBV11-2|.|TRBJ2-2
TGTGCCAGCAGCTTCATTGGGGGATCAGGGGACACCGGGGAGCTGTTTTTT
CASSFIGGSGDTGELFF
>.|TRBV7-2|.|TRBJ2-5
TGTGCCAGCAGCTTAGCGGGGGTAGAGAAAGAGACCCAGTACTTC
CASSLAGVEKETQYF
>.|TRBV7-2|.|TRBJ2-1
TGTGCCAGCAGCTTAGGCGCCTCAGGGGAGCCGTACAATGAGCAGTTCTTC
CASSLGASGEPYNEQFF
>.|TRBV12-3/TRBV12-4|many|TRBJ2-7
TGTGCCAGCAGTTTTCCCGGGAGATCGAGAAAGTACGAGCAGTACTTC
CASSFPGRSRKYEQYF
>TRBD2|TRBV11-1|.|TRBJ2-7
TGTGCCAGCGCGCGGGGGGAAGGCTACGAGCAGTACTTC
CASARGEGYEQYF
>TRBD2|TRBV7-9|few|TRBJ2-7
TGTGCCAGCAGCTTGGGTAGCGCGGGAGTCAACGAGCAGTACTTC
CASSLGSAGVNEQYF
>.|TRBV3-1|few|TRBJ2-7
TGTGCCAGCAGTCCCATAGGGGCGCCCTTGGAGCAGTACTTC
CASSPIGAPLEQYF